What follows is one T cell receptor beta chain and its context. The sample originates from a study of OX40 agonist ivuxolimab in advanced cancers. Across the whole study: Hepatocellular carcinoma, melanoma, renal cell or head and neck cancer affected the dose-escalation patients. From about 20 to 79 years was the age range, with a mean of about 56 years, and nearly 85% were male.

Assay used: immunoSEQ multiplex PCR; TCRdb lists only in-frame clones, some missing. The table has about 58,000 clones, 75% to 90% seen once. V dropped 7 bases and J dropped 5 bases, with 14 bases sitting between them. CDR1 is MNHEY, CDR2 SVGAGI, per germline. This CDR3 contains 13 residues. The origin of this receptor is an adult with an advanced solid tumor such as melanoma, head and neck, liver or kidney cancer. Sequencing was performed on CD4+ or CD8+ T cells sorted from blood, taken in a trial of the OX40 agonist ivuxolimab. This chain uses TRBV6-5 with TRBJ1-2, with D maybe TRBD1 (6 bases). CDR3 DNA: TGTGCCAGCATCCTGCAGGGGAGGTATGGCTACACCTTC. This sequence encodes CASILQGRYGYTF.